The rows below give T cell receptor beta chains drawn from one sample of a study of T cells after yellow fever vaccination. Using its own MiXCR run on the 5' RACE reads, TCRdb lists one record per CDR3 protein. Here the sample spans a few hundred thousand distinct CDR3 sequences, 15% to 20% being singletons. The starting material was PBMCs, obtained 15 days after the yellow fever booster vaccination. The receptors were gathered from a man aged 30 to 39 who received the YFV17D yellow fever vaccine. The CDR3 runs from the conserved cysteine through the conserved F or W. D genes are given only for firm matches. The size of a clone is reported for some rows only, either as once, few or many, or as a class for expanded clones.

TRBV7-9	NA	TRBJ2-7	TRBD1	TGTGCCAGTACGGACAGGGGCAACGAGCAGTACTTC	CASTDRGNEQYF
TRBV7-9	few	TRBJ2-5	NA	TGTGCCAGCAGCTTAGAATCCCCGGGAGAGACCCAGTACTTC	CASSLESPGETQYF
TRBV20-1	few	TRBJ2-7	NA	TGCAGTGCCTTCTTGACTATGAACTACGAGCAGTACTTC	CSAFLTMNYEQYF
TRBV24-1	NA	TRBJ2-7	NA	TGTGCCACCAGCTCAGGAAGGGAGCAGTACTTC	CATSSGREQYF
TRBV6-2/TRBV6-3	few	TRBJ2-1	NA	TGTGCCAGCAGTTATCGCTCCACCGGGGCCTACAATGAGCAGTTCTTC	CASSYRSTGAYNEQFF
TRBV12-3/TRBV12-4	NA	TRBJ1-2	NA	TGTGCCAGCAACCTCAGGGGTTCTGGCTACACCTTC	CASNLRGSGYTF
TRBV5-1	many	TRBJ2-3	NA	TGCGCCAGCAGCTTGGTAGTTACAGATACGCAGTATTTT	CASSLVVTDTQYF
TRBV14	few	TRBJ2-5	NA	TGTGCCAGCAGCGCGTTCGGAGGACGCGAGACCCAGTACTTC	CASSAFGGRETQYF
TRBV14	NA	TRBJ2-5	NA	TGTGCCAGCAGCCGTGGGCCAGGCGAGACCCAGTACTTC	CASSRGPGETQYF
TRBV30	few	TRBJ1-2	NA	TGTGCCTGGACCCAAAACGTAGGGGAAAACTATGGCTACACCTTC	CAWTQNVGENYGYTF
TRBV12-3/TRBV12-4	few	TRBJ2-4	TRBD2	TGTGCCAGCAGCCAAAGCGGACTAGCGGGAGCGGTCGACAAAAACATTCAGTACTTC	CASSQSGLAGAVDKNIQYF
TRBV20-1	many	TRBJ1-1	NA	TGCAGTGCTCCCTCCCAGCCGCACACTGAAGCTTTCTTT	CSAPSQPHTEAFF
TRBV7-9	few	TRBJ2-7	TRBD1	TGTGCCAGCAGCTTAATTTCCGGACAGGAAGACTACGAGCAGTACTTC	CASSLISGQEDYEQYF
TRBV7-2	few	TRBJ2-3	NA	TGTGCCAGCAGTCAACAGGCCCCAGATACGCAGTATTTT	CASSQQAPDTQYF
TRBV7-2	few	TRBJ2-5	NA	TGTGCCAGCAGCTTATTGGTGAGAGAGACCCAGTACTTC	CASSLLVRETQYF
TRBV12-3/TRBV12-4	few	TRBJ2-3	TRBD2	TGTGCCAGCAGTCCCTCGGGACTAGCGGGAGTTTTAGATACGCAGTATTTT	CASSPSGLAGVLDTQYF
TRBV29-1	NA	TRBJ2-3	NA	TGCAGCGTTATGGCCCACCTGGCTGATACGCAGTATTTT	CSVMAHLADTQYF
TRBV12-3/TRBV12-4	NA	TRBJ2-5	NA	TGTGCCAGCAGGCCAAATGGACGGATCCCTGGCCAAGAGACCCAGTACTTC	CASRPNGRIPGQETQYF
TRBV6-2/TRBV6-3	few	TRBJ2-7	NA	TGTGCCAGCAGCCAGGGACGGCAATACGAGCAGTACTTC	CASSQGRQYEQYF
TRBV12-3/TRBV12-4	NA	TRBJ2-4	NA	TGTGCCAGCAGTTTAGGTGGAGGGGGGACCACTAGGGGTCTGTACTTC	CASSLGGGGTTRGLYF
TRBV20-1	many	TRBJ2-2	TRBD1	TGCAGTGCTAAAGGACAGGGGGACACCGGGGAGCTGTTTTTT	CSAKGQGDTGELFF
TRBV2	NA	TRBJ2-3	NA	TGTGCCAGCTCGCGACAAACCACAGATACGCAGTATTTT	CASSRQTTDTQYF
TRBV24-1	NA	TRBJ2-3	NA	TGTGCCACCAGTGATTTAGGGTTTCGCGGAGACACAGATACGCAGTATTTT	CATSDLGFRGDTDTQYF
TRBV10-3	many	TRBJ2-1	NA	TGTGCCATCAGTGAGAGCAATGAGCAGTTCTTC	CAISESNEQFF
TRBV7-9	NA	TRBJ1-4	TRBD1	TGTGCCAGCAGCCCCTGGGACAGGGGGGATGAAAAACTGTTTTTT	CASSPWDRGDEKLFF
TRBV29-1	few	TRBJ1-1	NA	TGCAGCGTTAGGCCCACTGAAGCTTTCTTT	CSVRPTEAFF
TRBV7-2	few	TRBJ2-1	NA	TGTGCCAGCAGCTTAGTCGGACGTAGAAACAATGAGCAGTTCTTC	CASSLVGRRNNEQFF
TRBV9	NA	TRBJ2-5	NA	TGTGCCAGCAGCGTAGAGGGGACCTCCCTGGAGACCCAGTACTTC	CASSVEGTSLETQYF
TRBV7-2	few	TRBJ2-5	TRBD1	TGTGCCAGCAGCTTTCTTACTTCGACAGGGGAGACCCAGTACTTC	CASSFLTSTGETQYF
TRBV5-1	many	TRBJ1-1	NA	TGCGCCAGCAGGACGTCGGGGTCTAAGACTGAAGCTTTCTTT	CASRTSGSKTEAFF
TRBV5-1	NA	TRBJ2-5	TRBD2	TGCGCCAGCAGCCTGGCGGTTCTAGCGGGGGGCCAAGAGACCCAGTACTTC	CASSLAVLAGGQETQYF
TRBV7-2	many	TRBJ1-5	NA	TGTGCCAGCAGCTCGGGGCAGGGTCGTCAGCCCCAGCATTTT	CASSSGQGRQPQHF
TRBV20-1	few	TRBJ1-4	TRBD1	TGCAGTGCTAAGACAGGGGGCGGTGAAAAACTGTTTTTT	CSAKTGGGEKLFF
TRBV4-1	few	TRBJ2-1	NA	TGCGCCAGCAGCCAAGGAGTCAATGAGCAGTTCTTC	CASSQGVNEQFF
TRBV5-6	NA	TRBJ2-2	TRBD2	TGTGCCAGCAGCTCGAGAGTAGCGGGTCCAAACACCGGGGAGCTGTTTTTT	CASSSRVAGPNTGELFF
TRBV12-3/TRBV12-4	NA	TRBJ2-7	NA	TGTGCCAGCAGACAGGGCGACCGAGGAAGCTACGAGCAGTACTTC	CASRQGDRGSYEQYF
TRBV29-1	NA	TRBJ2-4	TRBD2	TGCAGCGCCACTGGGGGGGTTGCGGGGGACTTCATTCAGTACTTC	CSATGGVAGDFIQYF
TRBV10-3	once	TRBJ2-3	NA	TGTGCCATCAGTGAGTCGAAGATAGCGGTGGATACGCAGTATTTT	CAISESKIAVDTQYF
TRBV5-5	NA	TRBJ1-5	NA	TGTGCCAGCAGCATATCTGACAGGTATAGCAATCAGCCCCAGCATTTT	CASSISDRYSNQPQHF
TRBV7-9	NA	TRBJ2-1	NA	TGTGCCAGCAGCCCCCTAGGGGCAGGTTCTTACAATGAGCAGTTCTTC	CASSPLGAGSYNEQFF
TRBV11-2	NA	TRBJ2-7	TRBD2	TGTGCCAGCAGCTTTGGTAGCGGGAGGGCCTATGAGGAGCAGTACTTC	CASSFGSGRAYEEQYF
TRBV6-2/TRBV6-3	NA	TRBJ2-3	TRBD2	TGTGCCAGCAGTTACCGACGGACTAGCGGATCCACAGATACGCAGTATTTT	CASSYRRTSGSTDTQYF
TRBV5-4	NA	TRBJ1-1	NA	TGTGCCAGCAGCTTGCCGCACGCTGAAGCTTTCTTT	CASSLPHAEAFF